Presented here are 5 T cell receptor beta chains from one specimen sequenced in a study of cytomegalovirus exposure and HLA in healthy donors (dated by TCRdb to about 2017). Library prep was done by the immunoSEQ multiplex PCR assay. A mixture of 60 forward primers for TCR Vbeta segments and 13 reverse primers for TCR Jbeta segments was used in the multiplex PCR. In TCRdb, the immuneACCESS table is reduced to in-frame sequences with V and J assigned. These tables do not hold every clone; where another copy was compared, an unresolved V gene accounts for under half, and the others remain unexplained. This sample holds about 160,000 clones; more than 65% were observed only once. The biggest ten clones account for about 4.3% of the sample. Sequencing was done on a sample of PBMCs. Receptor source: a man between 18 and 35 years old in good health and CMV-seropositive.

The chain links TRBV6-1 to TRBJ2-5; 8 bases match TRBD2. The CDR3 loop spans 12 amino acids. Germline CDR1 and CDR2: MNHNS and SASEGT. With V trimmed by 10 bases and J by 4 bases, 5 bases remained unmatched. The CDR3 loop is CATRGGPETQYF. In DNA, the CDR3 is TGTGCCACCCGGGGGGGGCCAGAGACCCAGTACTTC.

The chain carries TRBV6-1 and TRBJ1-2, with TRBD1 matching over 8 bases. Germline values: CDR1 MNHNS, CDR2 SASEGT. V gave up 6 bases and J gave up 4 bases; unmatched junction bases: 7. This CDR3 region has 14 residues. CDR3 coding DNA: TGTGCCAGCAGCGGGGGACAGGCTATCTATGGCTACACCTTC. As protein: CASSGGQAIYGYTF.

This clone was seen only once. This sequence joins TRBV14 and TRBJ2-3, with 8 bases that match TRBD2. From germline, CDR1 is SGHDN and CDR2 FVKESK. The CDR3 extends over 16 amino acids. J gave up 0 bases and V 4 bases, and 6 bases lay outside the gene matches. The CDR3 region is CASSLIGGGSTDTQYF. DNA for the CDR3: TGTGCCAGCAGCCTCATTGGCGGGGGGAGCACAGATACGCAGTATTTT.

The chain recombines TRBV4-1 with TRBJ1-3; D is unclear. V dropped 1 base and J dropped 4 bases, with 5 bases sitting between them. The CDR3 covers 13 residues. CDR1 is MGHRA, CDR2 YSYEKL, per germline. CDR3 amino acids: CASSQGTGNTIYF. The CDR3 DNA reads TGCGCCAGCAGCCAAGGCACAGGAAACACCATATATTTT.

The chain links TRBV6-1 to TRBJ2-1; 14 bases map to TRBD2. Germline V gene data show CDR1 as MNHNS and CDR2 as SASEGT. V was pared by 4 bases and J by 6 bases, with 2 bases of the junction left unmatched. The length of the CDR3 is 15 residues. The CDR3 DNA follows: TGTGCCAGCAGTGGACTAGCGGGAGGGATCAATGAGCAGTTCTTC. Protein: CASSGLAGGINEQFF.